The 27 T cell receptor beta chains presented below share a single source sample, sequenced in a study of cytomegalovirus exposure and HLA in healthy donors. The PCR had 60 Vbeta and 13 Jbeta primers. Method: immunoSEQ multiplex PCR; TCRdb's copy keeps in-frame clones and lacks some. This sample carries 95,000 to 100,000 clones, around 77% of them seen once, and the ten largest clones take 3.4%. Sequenced sample: PBMCs. The source is a man between 35 and 55 years old in good health and CMV-seronegative.

This chain joins TRBV4-1 and TRBJ2-3, with D tentatively TRBD2 (5 bases). The germline V gene encodes CDR1 MGHRA and CDR2 YSYEKL. The CDR3 runs to 13 residues. V lost 6 bases and J 6 bases, leaving 13 bases between the germline ends. The CDR3 DNA is TGCGCCAGCAGTAGTCCCGGGGTCGATACGCAGTATTTT. This translates into CASSSPGVDTQYF.

The chain has TRBV5-8 and TRBJ1-1; 9 nucleotides match TRBD1. This CDR3 is built from 13 residues. Germline-derived CDR1 and CDR2 are SGHTS and YDEGEE. V lost 10 bases, J lost 6 bases, and 10 bases stayed unmatched. The chain's CDR3 is CADRQGGRAEAFF. CDR3 sequence (DNA): TGTGCCGACAGACAGGGGGGACGCGCTGAAGCTTTCTTT.

This clone was recorded once. The rearrangement joins TRBV28 to TRBJ2-2, with 8 bases matching TRBD2. Germline-derived CDR1 and CDR2 are MDHEN and SYDVKM. V lost 6 bases to trimming and J lost 4 bases; unmatched junction nucleotides: 7. There are 15 residues in the CDR3. The DNA for the CDR3 is TGTGCCAGCAGCCGCCCCAGCGGGGGCACCGGGGAGCTGTTTTTT. This translates into CASSRPSGGTGELFF.

The V call is TRBV7-6, the J call TRBJ2-3, with unresolved D. The CDR3 loop spans 13 amino acids. V gave up 6 bases and J gave up 1 base, with 8 bases separating them. Germline-derived CDR1 and CDR2 are SGHVS and FNYEAQ. The CDR3 DNA follows: TGTGCCAGCAGTCCCCCGGGCACAGATACGCAGTATTTT. Translated, it gives CASSPPGTDTQYF.

The rearrangement links TRBV30 to TRBJ2-1, with 10 bases aligning to TRBD2. This CDR3 region has 17 residues. Germline V CDR1 and CDR2: GTSNPN, SVGIG (reference sequence). The junction had 9 bases not matched to a gene; V was cut back by 4 bases and J by 0 bases. This CDR3 reads CAWNPGTSASSYNEQFF. CDR3 DNA sequence: TGTGCCTGGAACCCAGGGACTAGCGCGAGCTCCTACAATGAGCAGTTCTTC.

The V and J genes are TRBV18 and TRBJ1-4; 7 bases align to TRBD1. Germline-derived CDR1 and CDR2 are KGHSH and LQKENI. V lost 3 bases, J lost 12 bases, and 4 bases stayed unmatched. There are 12 residues in the CDR3. This CDR3 is CASSPKDRELFF. The DNA of the CDR3 is TGTGCCAGCTCACCGAAAGACAGGGAACTGTTTTTT.

The chain uses TRBV5-1 and TRBJ1-1; TRBD1 matches 7 bases. This CDR3 has 17 residues. V dropped 1 base and J dropped 0; count of bases not matched to a gene: 9. Germline-derived CDR1 and CDR2 are SGHRS and YFSETQ. The CDR3 DNA is TGCGCCAGCAGCTTGTTTGGGGCCGACAGGGTGAACACTGAAGCTTTCTTT. Translating gives CASSLFGADRVNTEAFF. The entire variable domain, with the rest obtained from reference TRBV5-1 and TRBJ1-1, is as follows: KAGVTQTPRYLIKTRGQQVTLSCSPISGHRSVSWYQQTPGQGLQFLFEYFSETQRNKGNFPGRFSGRQFSNSRSEMNVSTLELGDSALYLCASSLFGADRVNTEAFFGQGTRLTVV.

The CDR3 DNA is TGCGCCAGCAGCTTATCGGGGATGGAGACCCAGTACTTC. Its protein is CASSLSGMETQYF. The chain uses TRBV5-1 and TRBJ2-5; the D gene is possibly TRBD2 (5 bases). The length of the CDR3 is 13 residues. V was clipped by 2 bases and J by 5 bases, with 10 bases between them. Germline values: CDR1 SGHRS, CDR2 YFSETQ.

The chain couples TRBV27 to TRBJ2-1; 8 positions match TRBD2. From germline, CDR1 is MNHEY and CDR2 SMNVEV (reference sequence). This CDR3 comprises 15 residues. J was trimmed by 2 bases and V by 6 bases; bases with no gene match: 6. CDR3 nucleotide sequence: TGTGCCAGCAGCTCAGACGGGAGGGCCTACAATGAGCAGTTCTTC. This sequence encodes CASSSDGRAYNEQFF.

Only one count was recorded for this clone. This chain connects TRBV2 to TRBJ2-7, with D possibly matching TRBD1 (6 bases). In germline, CDR1 is SNHLY, CDR2 FYNNEI. V lost 7 bases to trimming and J lost 6 bases, with 10 bases between them. This CDR3 has 11 amino acids. CDR3 sequence: CASTGEGEQYF. CDR3 coding DNA: TGTGCCAGCACAGGGGAAGGCGAGCAGTACTTC.

The chain has TRBV27 and TRBJ2-5; tentative D call: TRBD1 (5 bases). Trimming cost V 5 bases and J 2 bases, with 24 bases left between them. The CDR3 spans 18 residues. Germline V gene data show CDR1 as MNHEY and CDR2 as SMNVEV (reference sequence). DNA of the CDR3: TGTGCCAGCAGTCGCTCGTACTCGCAGGGATGGGGTCAAGAGACCCAGTACTTC. It translates to CASSRSYSQGWGQETQYF.

The gene calls are TRBV11-1 and TRBJ2-5, with 9 bases lining up with TRBD2. V was clipped by 7 bases and J by 4 bases; unmatched bases: 10. The CDR3 extends over 15 amino acids. CDR1 and CDR2 (germline): SGHAT, FQDESV (reference sequence). Here the CDR3 DNA reads TGTGCCAGCACAACCTCAGCGGGGGGAGGAGAGACCCAGTACTTC. Amino acid sequence: CASTTSAGGGETQYF.

The chain recombines TRBV18 with TRBJ1-5; 9 bases align to TRBD1. This CDR3 is 15 amino acids long. Per germline, CDR1 KGHSH and CDR2 LQKENI. Trimming took 6 bases from V and 6 from J; bases not matched to a gene: 9. CDR3 nucleotide sequence: TGTGCCAGCTCGCTCGGGACAGGGTCTACTCAGCCCCAGCATTTT. Its translation: CASSLGTGSTQPQHF.

V usage is TRBV6-1 and J usage is TRBJ1-2, with D possibly being TRBD1 (5 bases). Per the germline V gene, CDR1 is MNHNS and CDR2 is SASEGT. Trimming shortened V by 1 base and J by 6 bases, and 9 bases separated the two germline ends. This CDR3 spans 13 amino acids. In nucleotides, the CDR3 is TGTGCCAGCAGTGAAGGGACAAAAGATGGCTACACCTTC. Translating it yields CASSEGTKDGYTF.

The chain recombines TRBV7-2 with TRBJ2-1, with TRBD2 identical over 8 bases. J lost 0 bases, V lost 2 bases, and 12 bases had no gene match. CDR1 is SGHTA, CDR2 FQGNSA, per germline. This CDR3 region has 19 residues. DNA for the CDR3: TGTGCCAGCAGCTTACCCCGTCGGGGGGGAGAAAGCTCCTACAATGAGCAGTTCTTC. Its protein is CASSLPRRGGESSYNEQFF.

This chain connects TRBV28 to TRBJ2-1, with D possibly TRBD2 on 5 matching bases. The V end was cut by 3 bases, the J end by 8 bases, with 11 bases between. CDR1 is MDHEN and CDR2 is SYDVKM in the germline V gene. CDR3 length equals 13 residues. The DNA for the CDR3 is TGTGCCAGCAGTTTGATTCCAGCGGATGAGCAGTTCTTC. Protein product: CASSLIPADEQFF.

The rearrangement uses TRBV2 and TRBJ2-5, with D tentatively TRBD2 (5 bases). The germline V gene has CDR1 SNHLY and CDR2 FYNNEI. There are 15 residues in the CDR3. The V and J ends lost 4 bases and 5 bases respectively, with 17 bases between them. The CDR3 DNA reads TGTGCCAGCAGTGCAGAAGGTCGGGGTTCGGAGACCCAGTACTTC. It encodes CASSAEGRGSETQYF. The full variable domain, its missing parts supplied by reference TRBV2 and TRBJ2-5, is EPEVTQTPSHQVTQMGQEVILRCVPISNHLYFYWYRQILGQKVEFLVSFYNNEISEKSEIFDDQFSVERPDGSNFTLKIRSTKLEDSAMYFCASSAEGRGSETQYFGPGTRLLVL.

The V and J genes are TRBV30 and TRBJ1-1; D is possibly TRBD1 (6 bases). Germline values: CDR1 GTSNPN, CDR2 SVGIG (reference sequence). V was shortened by 1 base and J by 5 bases, with 26 bases between the two germline ends. The CDR3 covers 18 residues. The CDR3 region is CAWSASPPGVRRRTEAFF. CDR3 nucleotides: TGTGCCTGGAGTGCCTCCCCGCCAGGGGTACGAAGGCGTACTGAAGCTTTCTTT.

This clone was seen only once. This sequence joins TRBV2 and TRBJ2-2; the match to TRBD2 covers 10 bases. With V trimmed by 8 bases and J by 4 bases, 4 bases remained unmatched. In germline, CDR1 is SNHLY, CDR2 FYNNEI. This CDR3 is built from 14 residues. This CDR3 reads CASLPSGGTGELFF. In DNA, the CDR3 is TGTGCCAGCTTGCCTAGCGGGGGCACCGGGGAGCTGTTTTTT. Using reference TRBV2 and TRBJ2-2 for the parts outside the CDR3, the full variable domain is EPEVTQTPSHQVTQMGQEVILRCVPISNHLYFYWYRQILGQKVEFLVSFYNNEISEKSEIFDDQFSVERPDGSNFTLKIRSTKLEDSAMYFCASLPSGGTGELFFGEGSRLTVL.

This chain links TRBV5-1 with TRBJ2-7; possibly TRBD2 for D (6 bases). The length of the CDR3 is 17 residues. Germline V gene sequence: CDR1 SGHRS, CDR2 YFSETQ. With 1 base removed from V and 0 bases from J, the gap between germline ends came to 17 bases. The CDR3 protein is CASSLTGEVPSSYEQYF. In nucleotides, the CDR3 is TGCGCCAGCAGCTTGACCGGGGAGGTCCCGAGCTCCTACGAGCAGTACTTC.

This clone has a handful of counts. The rearrangement links TRBV19 to TRBJ2-2; 14 nucleotides agree with TRBD2. From germline, CDR1 is LNHDA and CDR2 SQIVND (reference sequence). The trim removed 7 bases at V and 6 bases at J, leaving 1 base unmatched. The CDR3 has 14 amino acids. CDR3 sequence reads: CASMGLAGAGELFF. CDR3 DNA: TGTGCCAGTATGGGACTAGCGGGAGCCGGGGAGCTGTTTTTT.

CDR3 sequence reads: CASSLTSGDNEQFF. CDR3 in DNA: TGTGCCAGCAGCTTGACTAGCGGGGACAATGAGCAGTTCTTC. The chain combines TRBV11-2 with TRBJ2-1; the match to TRBD2 covers 11 bases. Germline V gene data show CDR1 as SGHAT and CDR2 as FQNNGV. The CDR3 is 14 residues long. J gave up 5 bases and V 3 bases, and 0 bases lay outside the gene matches.

The rearrangement uses TRBV5-1 and TRBJ2-7, with 8 positions matching TRBD2. The CDR3 covers 14 residues. The germline gives CDR1 SGHRS, CDR2 YFSETQ. V trimming: 1 base; J trimming: 6 bases; junction bases outside the gene matches: 6. The CDR3 loop reads CASSLSTSGGEQYF. CDR3 DNA: TGCGCCAGCAGCTTGTCTACTAGCGGAGGCGAGCAGTACTTC.

There are a few counts of this clone. V gene TRBV29-1 combines with J gene TRBJ2-2; D is possibly TRBD1 (6 bases). CDR1 SQVTM and CDR2 ANQGSEA come from the germline V gene. The V end lost 5 bases, the J end lost 0 bases, and 16 bases lay between the germline ends. CDR3 length equals 16 residues. The CDR3 DNA follows: TGCAGCGTTCTAAGGGGGAATAGGGCGAACACCGGGGAGCTGTTTTTT. Protein product: CSVLRGNRANTGELFF.

This clone was detected only a few times. The chain joins TRBV10-1 to TRBJ2-2, with 14 bases aligning to TRBD2. CDR3 length equals 18 residues. Trimming removed 4 bases from V and 6 bases from J; junction bases left unmatched: 10. CDR1 WNHNN and CDR2 SYGVQD come from the germline V gene (reference sequence). This chain's CDR3 is CASSGLPGLAGVSGELFF. DNA for the CDR3: TGCGCCAGCAGTGGGTTACCGGGACTAGCGGGAGTATCCGGGGAGCTGTTTTTT.

This sequence joins TRBV19 and TRBJ2-7; TRBD2 agrees at 8 bases. The CDR3 runs to 12 residues. The germline V gene has CDR1 LNHDA and CDR2 SQIVND (reference sequence). V lost 8 bases, J lost 4 bases, and 4 bases stayed unmatched. CDR3 DNA sequence: TGTGCCAGTGCGACTAGCGCGTACGAGCAGTACTTC. Amino acids: CASATSAYEQYF.

V and J are TRBV19 and TRBJ2-5; 8 bases map to TRBD2. CDR1 is LNHDA and CDR2 is SQIVND in the germline V gene (reference sequence). Losses at the gene ends were 5 bases for V and 2 bases for J; bases not matched to a gene: 4. There are 14 residues in the CDR3. The CDR3 region is CASSPRGAQETQYF. Written as DNA, the CDR3 is TGTGCCAGTAGTCCGCGGGGGGCGCAAGAGACCCAGTACTTC.